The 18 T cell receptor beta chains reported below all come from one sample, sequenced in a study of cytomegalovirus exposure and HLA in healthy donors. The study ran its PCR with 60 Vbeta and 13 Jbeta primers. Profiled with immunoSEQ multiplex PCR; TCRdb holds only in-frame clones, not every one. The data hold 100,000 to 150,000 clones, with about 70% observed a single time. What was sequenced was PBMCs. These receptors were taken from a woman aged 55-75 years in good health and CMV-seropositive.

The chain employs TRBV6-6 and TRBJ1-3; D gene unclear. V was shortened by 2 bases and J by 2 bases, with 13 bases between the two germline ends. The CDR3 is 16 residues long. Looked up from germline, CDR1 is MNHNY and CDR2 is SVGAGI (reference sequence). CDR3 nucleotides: TGTGCCAGCAGTTACGTGGTAGAGGTGGCTGGAAACACCATATATTTT. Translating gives CASSYVVEVAGNTIYF.

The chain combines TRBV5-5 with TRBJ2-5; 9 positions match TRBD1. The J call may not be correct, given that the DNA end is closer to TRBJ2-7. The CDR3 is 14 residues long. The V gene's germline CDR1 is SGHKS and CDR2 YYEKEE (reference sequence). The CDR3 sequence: CASSGTGQGYEQYF. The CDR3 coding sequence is TGTGCCAGCAGCGGAACGGGACAGGGTTACGAGCAGTACTTC.

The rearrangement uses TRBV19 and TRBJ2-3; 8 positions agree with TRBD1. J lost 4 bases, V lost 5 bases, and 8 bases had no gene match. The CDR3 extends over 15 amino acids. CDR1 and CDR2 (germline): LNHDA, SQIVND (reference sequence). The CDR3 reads CASSAGQGEADTQYF. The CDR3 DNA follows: TGTGCCAGTAGTGCTGGACAGGGTGAGGCAGATACGCAGTATTTT. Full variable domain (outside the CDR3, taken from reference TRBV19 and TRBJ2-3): DGGITQSPKYLFRKEGQNVTLSCEQNLNHDAMYWYRQDPGQGLRLIYYSQIVNDFQKGDIAEGYSVSREKKESFPLTVTSAQKNPTAFYLCASSAGQGEADTQYFGPGTRLTVL.

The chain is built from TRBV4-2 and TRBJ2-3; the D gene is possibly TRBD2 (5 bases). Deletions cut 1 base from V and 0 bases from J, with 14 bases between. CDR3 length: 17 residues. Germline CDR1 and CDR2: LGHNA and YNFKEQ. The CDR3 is CASSQGGVRASTDTQYF. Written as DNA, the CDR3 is TGTGCCAGCAGCCAAGGGGGTGTGCGGGCAAGCACAGATACGCAGTATTTT.

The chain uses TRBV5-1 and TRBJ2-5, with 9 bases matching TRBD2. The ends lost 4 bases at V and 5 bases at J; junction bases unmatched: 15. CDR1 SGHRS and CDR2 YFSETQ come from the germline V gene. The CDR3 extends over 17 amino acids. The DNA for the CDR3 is TGCGCCAGCAGCCCCCCTGGGTCCGCGGGGGGGAGGGAGACCCAGTACTTC. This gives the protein CASSPPGSAGGRETQYF.

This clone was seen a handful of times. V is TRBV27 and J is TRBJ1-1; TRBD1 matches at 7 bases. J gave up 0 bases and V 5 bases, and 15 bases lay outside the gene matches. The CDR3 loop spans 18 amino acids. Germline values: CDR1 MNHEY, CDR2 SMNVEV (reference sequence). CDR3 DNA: TGTGCCAGCAGTCCCCCCCCGCGACAGGGCTGGATGAACACTGAAGCTTTCTTT. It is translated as CASSPPPRQGWMNTEAFF.

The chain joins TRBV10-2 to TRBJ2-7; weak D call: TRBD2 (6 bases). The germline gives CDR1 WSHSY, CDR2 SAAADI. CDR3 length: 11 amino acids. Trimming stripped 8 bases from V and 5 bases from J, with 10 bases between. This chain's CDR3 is CASGRGNEQYF. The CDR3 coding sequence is TGCGCCAGCGGTCGGGGGAACGAGCAGTACTTC.

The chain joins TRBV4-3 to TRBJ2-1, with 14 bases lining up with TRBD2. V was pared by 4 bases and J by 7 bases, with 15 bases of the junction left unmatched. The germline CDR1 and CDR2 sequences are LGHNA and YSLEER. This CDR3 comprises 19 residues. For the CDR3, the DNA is TGCGCCAGCAGCCTCCACCCTTCGACTAGCGGGGGGGCTAGGAATGAGCAGTTCTTC. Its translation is CASSLHPSTSGGARNEQFF.

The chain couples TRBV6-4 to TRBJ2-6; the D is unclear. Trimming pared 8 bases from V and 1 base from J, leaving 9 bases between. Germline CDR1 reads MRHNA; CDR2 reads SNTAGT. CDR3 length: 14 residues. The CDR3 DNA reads TGTGCCAGCCCCGAGAAGTCTGGGGCCAACGTCCTGACTTTC. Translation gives CASPEKSGANVLTF.

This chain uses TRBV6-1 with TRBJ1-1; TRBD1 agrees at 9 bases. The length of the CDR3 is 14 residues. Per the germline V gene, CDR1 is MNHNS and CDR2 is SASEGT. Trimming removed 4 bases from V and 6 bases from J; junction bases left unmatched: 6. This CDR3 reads CASSANRGRAEAFF. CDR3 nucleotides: TGTGCCAGCAGTGCCAACAGGGGGCGAGCTGAAGCTTTCTTT.

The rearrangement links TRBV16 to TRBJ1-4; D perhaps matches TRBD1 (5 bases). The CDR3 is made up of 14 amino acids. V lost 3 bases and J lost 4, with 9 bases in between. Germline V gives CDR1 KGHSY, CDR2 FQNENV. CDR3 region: CASSHDSLNEKLFF. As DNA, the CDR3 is TGTGCCAGCAGCCATGACAGTCTTAATGAAAAACTGTTTTTT.

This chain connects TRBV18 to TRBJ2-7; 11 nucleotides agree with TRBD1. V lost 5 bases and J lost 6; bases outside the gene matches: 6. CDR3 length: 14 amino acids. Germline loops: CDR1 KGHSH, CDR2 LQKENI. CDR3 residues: CASSAGQGAGEQYF. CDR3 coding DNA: TGTGCCAGCTCAGCAGGACAGGGGGCAGGCGAGCAGTACTTC.

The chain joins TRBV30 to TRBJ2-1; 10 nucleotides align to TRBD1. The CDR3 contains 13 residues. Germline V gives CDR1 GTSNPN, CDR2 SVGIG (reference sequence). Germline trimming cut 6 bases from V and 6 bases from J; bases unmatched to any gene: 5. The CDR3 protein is CACTRTGGNEQFF. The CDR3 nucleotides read TGTGCCTGCACGCGGACAGGGGGCAATGAGCAGTTCTTC.

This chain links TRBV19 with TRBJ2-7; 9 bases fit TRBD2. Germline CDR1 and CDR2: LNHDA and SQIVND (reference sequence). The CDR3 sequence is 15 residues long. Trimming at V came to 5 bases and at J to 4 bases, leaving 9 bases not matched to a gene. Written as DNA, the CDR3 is TGTGCCAGTAGTTCGGCAGGTAGCGGGAGTTACGAGCAGTACTTC. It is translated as CASSSAGSGSYEQYF.

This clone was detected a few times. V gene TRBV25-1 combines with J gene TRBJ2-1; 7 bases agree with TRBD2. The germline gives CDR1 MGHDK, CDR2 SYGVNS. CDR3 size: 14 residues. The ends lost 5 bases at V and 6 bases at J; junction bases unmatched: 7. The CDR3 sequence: CASSSLAAINEQFF. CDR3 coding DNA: TGTGCCAGCAGTAGTCTAGCGGCTATCAATGAGCAGTTCTTC.

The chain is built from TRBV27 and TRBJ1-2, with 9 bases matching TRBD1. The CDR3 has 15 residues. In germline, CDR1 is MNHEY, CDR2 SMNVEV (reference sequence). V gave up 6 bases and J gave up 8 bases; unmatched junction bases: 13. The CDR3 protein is CASRHVYRGLEGYTF. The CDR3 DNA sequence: TGTGCCAGCAGGCACGTCTACAGGGGGCTAGAGGGCTACACCTTC.

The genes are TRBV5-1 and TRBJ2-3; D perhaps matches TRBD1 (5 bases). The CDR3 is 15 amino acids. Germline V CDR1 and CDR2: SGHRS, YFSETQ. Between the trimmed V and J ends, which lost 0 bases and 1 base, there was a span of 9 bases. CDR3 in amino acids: CASSLEQARTDTQYF. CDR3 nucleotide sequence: TGCGCCAGCAGCTTGGAACAGGCCCGCACAGATACGCAGTATTTT. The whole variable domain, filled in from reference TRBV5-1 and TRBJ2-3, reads KAGVTQTPRYLIKTRGQQVTLSCSPISGHRSVSWYQQTPGQGLQFLFEYFSETQRNKGNFPGRFSGRQFSNSRSEMNVSTLELGDSALYLCASSLEQARTDTQYFGPGTRLTVL.

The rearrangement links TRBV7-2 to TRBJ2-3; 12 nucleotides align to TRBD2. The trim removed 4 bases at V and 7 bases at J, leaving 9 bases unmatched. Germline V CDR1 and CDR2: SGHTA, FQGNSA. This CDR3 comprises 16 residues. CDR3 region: CASSSGLAGPENTQYF. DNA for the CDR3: TGTGCCAGCAGCTCCGGACTAGCGGGGCCCGAGAATACGCAGTATTTT. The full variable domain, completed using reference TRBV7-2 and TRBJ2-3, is GAGVSQSPSNKVTEKGKDVELRCDPISGHTALYWYRQSLGQGLEFLIYFQGNSAPDKSGLPSDRFSAERTGGSVSTLTIQRTQQEDSAVYLCASSSGLAGPENTQYFGPGTRLTVL.